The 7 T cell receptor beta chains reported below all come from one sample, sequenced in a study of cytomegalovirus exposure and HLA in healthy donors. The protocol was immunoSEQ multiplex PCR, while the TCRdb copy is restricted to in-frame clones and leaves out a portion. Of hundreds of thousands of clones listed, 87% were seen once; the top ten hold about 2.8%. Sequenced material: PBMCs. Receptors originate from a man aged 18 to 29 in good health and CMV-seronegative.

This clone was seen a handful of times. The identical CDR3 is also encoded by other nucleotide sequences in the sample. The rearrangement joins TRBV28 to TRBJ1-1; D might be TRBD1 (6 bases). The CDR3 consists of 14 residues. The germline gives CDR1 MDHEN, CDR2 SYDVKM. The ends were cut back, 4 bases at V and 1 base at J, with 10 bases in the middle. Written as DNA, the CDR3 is TGTGCCAGCAGTTCGGGACAACCGAACACTGAAGCTTTCTTT. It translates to CASSSGQPNTEAFF.

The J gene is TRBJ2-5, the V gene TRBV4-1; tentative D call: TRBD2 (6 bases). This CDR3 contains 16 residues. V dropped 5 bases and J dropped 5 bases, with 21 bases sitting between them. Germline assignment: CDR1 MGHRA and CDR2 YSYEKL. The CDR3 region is CASSSGPTKPLETQYF. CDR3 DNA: TGCGCCAGCAGCAGCGGGCCAACTAAGCCCCTGGAGACCCAGTACTTC.

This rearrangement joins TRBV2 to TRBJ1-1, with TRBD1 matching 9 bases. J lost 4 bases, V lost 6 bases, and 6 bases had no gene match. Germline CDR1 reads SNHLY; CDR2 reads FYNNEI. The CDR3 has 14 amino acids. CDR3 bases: TGTGCCAGCAGGGGGGACAGGGAGTCCACTGAAGCTTTCTTT. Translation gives CASRGDRESTEAFF.

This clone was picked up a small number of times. The CDR3 reads CASSYHRENEQYF. The CDR3 DNA reads as TGTGCCAGCAGCTACCACAGGGAAAACGAGCAGTACTTC. This chain connects TRBV7-2 to TRBJ2-7, with D perhaps matching TRBD1 (6 bases). Deletions cut 4 bases from V and 5 bases from J, with 12 bases between. Germline CDR1 and CDR2: SGHTA and FQGNSA. The CDR3 covers 13 residues.

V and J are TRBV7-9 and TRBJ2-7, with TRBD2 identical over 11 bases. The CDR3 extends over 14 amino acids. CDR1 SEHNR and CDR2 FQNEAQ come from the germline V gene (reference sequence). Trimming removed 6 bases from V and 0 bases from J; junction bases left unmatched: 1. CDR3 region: CASSLAGGSYEQYF. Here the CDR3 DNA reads TGTGCCAGCAGTCTAGCGGGGGGCTCCTACGAGCAGTACTTC.

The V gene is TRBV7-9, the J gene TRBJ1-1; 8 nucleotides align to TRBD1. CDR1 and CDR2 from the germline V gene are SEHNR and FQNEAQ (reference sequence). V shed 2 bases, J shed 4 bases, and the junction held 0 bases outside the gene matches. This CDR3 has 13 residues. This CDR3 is CASSLQGATEAFF. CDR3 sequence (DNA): TGTGCCAGCAGCTTACAGGGGGCCACTGAAGCTTTCTTT.

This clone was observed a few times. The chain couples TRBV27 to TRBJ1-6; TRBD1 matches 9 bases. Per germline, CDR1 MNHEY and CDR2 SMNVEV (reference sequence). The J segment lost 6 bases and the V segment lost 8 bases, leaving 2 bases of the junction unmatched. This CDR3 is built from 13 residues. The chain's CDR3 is CASWDRANSPLHF. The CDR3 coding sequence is TGTGCCAGCTGGGACAGGGCTAATTCACCCCTCCACTTT.